These T cell receptor beta chains were read from a single sample in a study of metastatic and nonmetastatic thyroid tumors. MiXCR re-clonotyped the PCR reads for TCRdb. The sample lists approximately 19,000 clones, approximately 35% occurring once. What was sequenced was tumor tissue. These receptor sequences come from a female donor with papillary thyroid cancer or a benign thyroid nodule (not recorded which). Some clones in this sample may be carry-over from other donors' samples. CDR3s include the opening cysteine and the closing phenylalanine or tryptophan. The order of the fields is V gene, J gene, CDR3 protein.

>TRBV6-5|TRBJ2-1
CASSDSSGGNEQFF
>TRBV10-1|TRBJ2-2
CASSEGGSGNTGELFF
>TRBV2|TRBJ1-2
CASSYRGQGGYTF
>TRBV20-1|TRBJ1-2
CSAIGQRNYGYTF
>TRBV3-1|TRBJ2-5
CASSLAGPGAQYF
>TRBV10-3|TRBJ2-7
CAISDPSGGLYEQYF
>TRBV6-1|TRBJ2-5
CASSPGTGPGETQYF
>TRBV6-5|TRBJ1-1
CASSYSTPGGEAFF
>TRBV5-1|TRBJ1-2
CASSPDLNYGYTF
>TRBV27|TRBJ1-5
CASSFPQPQHF
>TRBV7-3|TRBJ2-2
CASSLSGANTGELFF
>TRBV6-1|TRBJ1-6
CASKENSPNNSPLHF
>TRBV11-3|TRBJ2-5
CASKAGDAETQYF
>TRBV18|TRBJ2-7
CASSPGTSGAYEQYF
>TRBV5-1|TRBJ1-6
CASSRDRAYNSPLHF
>TRBV20-1|TRBJ2-7
CSATPGLAAVYEQYF
>TRBV6-1|TRBJ2-2
CASTPAPRRELFF
>TRBV6-1|TRBJ2-7
CASSEVPSTGIYEQYF
>TRBV2|TRBJ1-2
CASKPVSYGYTF
>TRBV11-3|TRBJ2-7
CASSLDPGGEGEQYF
>TRBV6-1|TRBJ2-7
CASSVASGMRNEQYF
>TRBV7-3|TRBJ2-2
CASSRRGLESSYTGELFF
>TRBV27|TRBJ2-3
CASSWTAYGFTYTQYF
>TRBV6-2/TRBV6-3|TRBJ2-2
CASSYSGLASAGELFF
>TRBV4-1|TRBJ1-5
CASSQVTGSNQPQHF
>TRBV4-1|TRBJ2-7
CASRLNVGLGDEQYF
>TRBV6-1|TRBJ1-2
CASSSGDLIAKYGYTF
>TRBV6-6|TRBJ2-6
CASSYEGVTSGANVLTF
>TRBV11-2|TRBJ2-2
CASSLARAAGELFF
>TRBV20-1|TRBJ2-1
CSAARDINYYNEQFF
>TRBV3-1|TRBJ2-1
CASSRQTPREQFF
>TRBV3-1|TRBJ1-1
CASSPATGYTEAFF
>TRBV20-1|TRBJ2-3
CSARDLRPTDTQYF
>TRBV5-1|TRBJ1-5
CASSLAGPGSNQPQHF
>TRBV10-2|TRBJ2-2
CATGVGTGELFF